These 29 T cell receptor beta chains originate from one sample sequenced in a study of T cell changes during pregnancy in multiple sclerosis. TCRdb keeps only in-frame clones here, not all; method: immunoSEQ multiplex PCR. Among about 75,000 clones listed, about 93% were seen once. The starting material was CD4+ T cells from peripheral blood mononuclear cells, obtained after pregnancy. The receptors derive from a female donor with multiple sclerosis, enrolled in a pregnancy study.

The J gene is TRBJ1-5, the V gene TRBV6-6; D is ambiguous. Germline CDR1 is MNHNY and CDR2 is SVGAGI (reference sequence). V was trimmed by 2 bases and J by 7 bases, leaving 6 bases between them. This CDR3 region has 12 residues. The CDR3 DNA reads as TGTGCCAGCAGTTACCCGGGACAGCCCCAGCATTTT. Translated, it gives CASSYPGQPQHF.

The rearrangement uses TRBV2 and TRBJ2-1, with 13 positions matching TRBD2. With V trimmed by 9 bases and J by 9 bases, 11 bases remained unmatched. Per germline, CDR1 SNHLY and CDR2 FYNNEI. The CDR3 has 15 amino acids. The DNA of the CDR3 is TGTGCCAGTGGGGCGAGGACTAGCGGGAGTAGTGAGCAGTTCTTC. The encoded protein is CASGARTSGSSEQFF.

This clone was counted once. The chain employs TRBV19 and TRBJ1-2; no clear D. This CDR3 has 14 residues. Trimming took off 0 bases at V and 0 bases at J, with 5 bases between the two ends. CDR1 is LNHDA, CDR2 SQIVND, per germline (reference sequence). The CDR3 DNA reads TGTGCCAGTAGTATAGATACGGCTAACTATGGCTACACCTTC. Translating gives CASSIDTANYGYTF.

The chain has TRBV6-5 and TRBJ2-7; D is possibly TRBD1 (5 bases). V lost 0 bases, J lost 6 bases, and 12 bases lay in between. The germline V gene has CDR1 MNHEY and CDR2 SVGAGI. The CDR3 length is 14 residues. CDR3 protein: CASSYSTQGSEQYF. CDR3 in DNA: TGTGCCAGCAGTTACTCGACGCAGGGCTCCGAGCAGTACTTC.

This chain links TRBV5-1 with TRBJ2-1; TRBD2 matches at 9 bases. Trimming cost V 1 base and J 0 bases; bases outside gene matches: 5. This CDR3 spans 17 amino acids. The germline gives CDR1 SGHRS, CDR2 YFSETQ. CDR3 region: CASSLILSGSSYNEQFF. The CDR3 DNA follows: TGCGCCAGCAGCTTGATACTTAGCGGGAGCTCCTACAATGAGCAGTTCTTC.

The chain couples TRBV30 to TRBJ1-2; TRBD1 might be the D (5 bases). The V end lost 3 bases, the J end lost 8 bases, and 22 bases lay between the germline ends. The CDR3 sequence is 15 residues long. CDR1 and CDR2 from the germline V gene are GTSNPN and SVGIG (reference sequence). The CDR3 region has the DNA TGTGCCTGGAGGGATGGAATGCGCAGGGAGGGGGGCTACACCTTC. Its protein product is CAWRDGMRREGGYTF. The whole variable domain, remainder taken from reference TRBV30 and TRBJ1-2, is SQTIHQWPATLVQPVGSPLSLECTVEGTSNPNLYWYRQAAGRGLQLLFYSVGIGQISSEVPQNLSASRPQDRQFILSSKKLLLSDSGFYLCAWRDGMRREGGYTFGSGTRLTVV.

This chain joins TRBV7-2 and TRBJ2-3, with 12 bases that match TRBD2. V was clipped by 5 bases and J by 1 base; unmatched bases: 4. The CDR3 has 16 residues. Germline values: CDR1 SGHTA, CDR2 FQGNSA. CDR3 in DNA: TGTGCCAGCAGCACGACTAGCGGGAGAGGCACAGATACGCAGTATTTT. Translating it yields CASSTTSGRGTDTQYF.

The chain employs TRBV2 and TRBJ1-5; weak D call: TRBD1 (5 bases). The CDR3 is 14 amino acids. V lost 5 bases and J lost 1, with 9 bases in between. Germline V gene sequence: CDR1 SNHLY, CDR2 FYNNEI. Written as DNA, the CDR3 is TGTGCCAGCAGTTCAGGGAACAGCAATCAGCCCCAGCATTTT. This sequence encodes CASSSGNSNQPQHF.

The rearrangement joins TRBV21-1 to TRBJ1-4. TRBV21-1 is assigned pseudogene status. CDR3 size: 19 residues. For the CDR3, the DNA is TGTGCCAGCAGCAGCCGACGGCCGGGTCAAGTTGCAACTAATGAAAAACTGTTTTTT. Translation: CASSSRRPGQVATNEKLFF.

The rearrangement uses TRBV28 and TRBJ2-3, with D possibly TRBD2 on 6 matching bases. Germline V gives CDR1 MDHEN, CDR2 SYDVKM. Trimming shortened V by 5 bases and J by 8 bases, and 17 bases separated the two germline ends. This CDR3 is built from 14 residues. The CDR3 protein is CASSPPDPRGTQYF. In DNA form, the CDR3 reads TGTGCCAGCAGTCCACCCGACCCGCGGGGTACGCAGTATTTT.

The chain recombines TRBV29-1 with TRBJ2-5; 7 bases fit TRBD2. The CDR3 is made up of 13 amino acids. Trimming removed 4 bases from V and 3 bases from J; junction bases left unmatched: 5. Germline assignment: CDR1 SQVTM and CDR2 ANQGSEA. The CDR3 protein is CSVVGGTKETQYF. The CDR3 region has the DNA TGCAGCGTTGTTGGGGGGACTAAAGAGACCCAGTACTTC.

V is TRBV6-1 and J is TRBJ2-1; TRBD1 matches 11 bases. Germline V gene data show CDR1 as MNHNS and CDR2 as SASEGT. V was pared by 1 base and J by 7 bases, with 6 bases of the junction left unmatched. This CDR3 region has 16 residues. The CDR3 loop is CASSEVGGTGGNEQFF. In nucleotides, the CDR3 is TGTGCCAGCAGTGAAGTCGGAGGGACAGGGGGTAATGAGCAGTTCTTC.

This clone was observed a single time. This chain connects TRBV30 to TRBJ2-3; 7 positions agree with TRBD2. The CDR3 covers 18 residues. Germline trimming cut 2 bases from V and 4 bases from J; bases unmatched to any gene: 18. The germline CDR1 and CDR2 sequences are GTSNPN and SVGIG (reference sequence). The CDR3 bases are TGTGCCTGGAGTCGCCTCTCCCGGCTAGCGGTGCAGGCAGATACGCAGTATTTT. It encodes CAWSRLSRLAVQADTQYF.

This chain links TRBV10-3 with TRBJ2-5; a weak D match, TRBD2 (5 bases). CDR3 length equals 13 residues. Looked up from germline, CDR1 is ENHRY and CDR2 is SYGVKD. V was pared by 2 bases and J by 3 bases, with 7 bases between. The CDR3 here is CAISEGRKETQYF. The CDR3 nucleotides are TGTGCCATCAGTGAGGGGAGAAAAGAGACCCAGTACTTC.

The gene calls are TRBV28 and TRBJ2-1, with 9 bases matching TRBD1. The CDR3 is made up of 14 amino acids. Trimming cost V 8 bases and J 3 bases; bases outside gene matches: 5. The germline gives CDR1 MDHEN, CDR2 SYDVKM. CDR3: CASLPGQGYNEQFF. Written as DNA, the CDR3 is TGTGCCAGCCTTCCGGGACAGGGCTACAATGAGCAGTTCTTC.

The V and J genes are TRBV12-5 and TRBJ2-7, with D maybe TRBD1 (5 bases). V was pared by 7 bases and J by 5 bases, with 6 bases between. CDR1 LGHNT and CDR2 FRNRAP come from the germline V gene. This CDR3 is built from 10 residues. CDR3 residues: CASEGNEQYF. DNA of the CDR3: TGTGCTAGTGAGGGGAACGAGCAGTACTTC.

The chain recombines TRBV27 with TRBJ2-3; TRBD2 matches 7 bases. The CDR3 has 13 amino acids. CDR1 MNHEY and CDR2 SMNVEV come from the germline V gene (reference sequence). The J segment lost 8 bases and the V segment lost 0 bases, leaving 2 bases of the junction unmatched. As DNA, the CDR3 is TGTGCCAGCAGTTTATCTCCGGGGGGTACGCAGTATTTT. This sequence encodes CASSLSPGGTQYF.

V gene TRBV5-1 combines with J gene TRBJ1-1; 9 bases match TRBD1. This CDR3 region has 16 residues. V lost 1 base and J lost 0; bases outside the gene matches: 4. CDR1 and CDR2 from the germline V gene are SGHRS and YFSETQ. This CDR3 reads CASSLTGQGLNTEAFF. The CDR3 bases are TGCGCCAGCAGCTTGACCGGACAGGGGCTGAACACTGAAGCTTTCTTT.

V usage is TRBV11-2 and J usage is TRBJ1-4, with 8 bases aligning to TRBD1. V was pared by 3 bases and J by 7 bases, with 10 bases of the junction left unmatched. Germline V CDR1 and CDR2: SGHAT, FQNNGV. The CDR3 contains 16 residues. The CDR3 DNA reads as TGTGCCAGCAGCTTCCCCCCCGGGACAGGAGGTGAAAAACTGTTTTTT. Translation gives CASSFPPGTGGEKLFF.

The chain carries TRBV5-4 and TRBJ2-1; D is perhaps TRBD1 (6 bases). This CDR3 is 16 amino acids long. Trimming cost V 2 bases and J 4 bases, with 16 bases left between them. Per germline, CDR1 SGHNT and CDR2 YYREEE (reference sequence). CDR3 DNA sequence: TGTGCCAGCAGCTTACCAGACAGGCGGACTTACAATGAGCAGTTCTTC. Translation: CASSLPDRRTYNEQFF.

V gene TRBV5-4 combines with J gene TRBJ2-1, with D maybe TRBD2 (5 bases). Germline V gene lookup returns CDR1 SGHNT and CDR2 YYREEE (reference sequence). V was cut by 0 bases and J by 5 bases, with 12 bases left in between. CDR3 length equals 15 residues. The CDR3 here is CASSLGGIGNNEQFF. The CDR3 region has the DNA TGTGCCAGCAGCTTGGGGGGTATCGGGAACAATGAGCAGTTCTTC.

This sequence joins TRBV5-4 and TRBJ1-1; TRBD1 agrees at 9 bases. CDR1 and CDR2 (germline): SGHNT, YYREEE (reference sequence). There are 15 residues in the CDR3. V dropped 4 bases and J dropped 7; count of bases not matched to a gene: 11. The CDR3 region has the DNA TGTGCCAGCAGCGGCGTACAGGGGGCGATCGGTGAAGCTTTCTTT. Its translation: CASSGVQGAIGEAFF. Full variable domain (rest looked up from reference TRBV5-4 and TRBJ1-1): ETGVTQSPTHLIKTRGQQVTLRCSSQSGHNTVSWYQQALGQGPQFIFQYYREEENGRGNFPPRFSGLQFPNYSSELNVNALELDDSALYLCASSGVQGAIGEAFFGQGTRLTVV.

This sequence joins TRBV5-1 and TRBJ2-2; 8 bases are shared with TRBD1. Germline loops: CDR1 SGHRS, CDR2 YFSETQ. This CDR3 has 13 amino acids. The trim removed 2 bases at V and 6 bases at J, leaving 0 bases unmatched. The CDR3 loop is CASSLQGAGELFF. CDR3 sequence (DNA): TGCGCCAGCAGCTTACAGGGGGCCGGGGAGCTGTTTTTT.

The chain is built from TRBV7-2 and TRBJ2-7; D is perhaps TRBD2 (6 bases). In germline, CDR1 is SGHTA, CDR2 FQGNSA. V lost 3 bases to trimming and J lost 2 bases, with 14 bases between them. This CDR3 has 15 residues. This chain's CDR3 is CASSFATGVAYEQYF. For the CDR3, the DNA is TGTGCCAGCAGCTTTGCGACGGGAGTGGCCTACGAGCAGTACTTC.

The rearrangement joins TRBV28 to TRBJ1-2; D might be TRBD1 (5 bases). V shed 5 bases and J shed 3 bases, with 10 bases lying between them. Germline V gene sequence: CDR1 MDHEN, CDR2 SYDVKM. CDR3 length equals 13 residues. The DNA of the CDR3 is TGTGCCAGCAGTAAGACAGCTTACTATGGCTACACCTTC. It translates to CASSKTAYYGYTF.

This chain uses TRBV9 with TRBJ2-5; D is undetermined. The CDR3 has 16 residues. The V gene lost 0 bases and the J gene lost 5 bases, with 17 bases spanning the gap. Germline-derived CDR1 and CDR2 are SGDLS and YYNGEE. The CDR3 DNA reads TGTGCCAGCAGCGTAGGATCGAGTCTACCCGGGGAGACCCAGTACTTC. Its protein product is CASSVGSSLPGETQYF.

The chain combines TRBV28 with TRBJ2-7; D unclear. Trimming left V 3 bases short and J 3 bases short, with 6 bases between. The CDR3 is 12 amino acids. Per germline, CDR1 MDHEN and CDR2 SYDVKM. CDR3: CASSFVGYEQYF. DNA of the CDR3: TGTGCCAGCAGTTTTGTCGGCTACGAGCAGTACTTC.

CDR3 amino acids: CASSLRQGGYTDTQYF. The CDR3 DNA reads TGCGCCAGCAGCTTGAGACAGGGGGGATACACAGATACGCAGTATTTT. This chain joins TRBV5-1 and TRBJ2-3; 9 bases fit TRBD1. The CDR3 runs 16 residues. Germline CDR1 SGHRS, CDR2 YFSETQ. The trim removed 1 base at V and 2 bases at J, leaving 5 bases unmatched.

About this clone itself: One end of the junction is discordant with germline, which a read error may explain. The CDR3 bases are TGTGCTAGCAGCTTAGGGGCGGGAAGGAATGAGCAGTTCTTC. Its protein product is CASSLGAGRNEQFF. The rearrangement links TRBV7-7 to TRBJ2-1, with D possibly being TRBD2 (6 bases). CDR3 size: 14 residues. Per germline, CDR1 SSHAT and CDR2 FNYEAQ (reference sequence). Filled out from reference TRBV7-7 and TRBJ2-1, the complete variable domain reads GAGVSQSPRYKVTKRGQDVTLRCDPISSHATLYWYQQALGQGPEFLTYFNYEAQPDKSGLPSDRFSAERPEGSISTLTIQRTEQRDSAMYRCASSLGAGRNEQFFGPGTRLTVL.